The rows below give T cell receptor beta chains drawn from one sample of a study of cytomegalovirus exposure and HLA in healthy donors. Sequencing was performed with immunoSEQ multiplex PCR; in TCRdb, only in-frame clones are kept and a portion is missing. The sample holds roughly 130,000 clones, over 75% seen once. Sequencing input: PBMCs. These receptors were collected from a man aged 30 to 45 in good health and CMV-seronegative. CDR3s include the opening cysteine and the closing phenylalanine or tryptophan. D genes are given only for firm matches. Rows may omit the clone size; those that give it use once, few, many or a size class.

j_call v_call d_call clone_size cdr3_aa cdr3_nt
TRBJ2-5 TRBV5-8 TRBD2 - CASSGGTSGVGETQYF TGTGCCAGCAGCGGCGGGACTAGCGGGGTTGGAGAGACCCAGTACTTC
TRBJ2-5 TRBV4-1 TRBD2 - CASSQAGGEVKQTQYF TGCGCCAGCAGCCAAGCTGGGGGGGAGGTGAAACAGACCCAGTACTTC
TRBJ2-7 TRBV5-4 TRBD1 - CATRDRAGEQYF TGTGCCACCCGGGACAGGGCGGGGGAGCAGTACTTC
TRBJ2-3 TRBV5-1 TRBD1 - CASSQGTGEDTQYF TGCGCCAGCAGCCAAGGGACAGGGGAGGATACGCAGTATTTT
TRBJ1-2 TRBV7-2 - - CASSLGGRYGYTF TGTGCCAGCAGCCTCGGAGGGCGGTATGGCTACACCTTC
TRBJ1-5 TRBV28 TRBD1 - CASQDRPNQPQHF TGTGCCAGCCAGGACAGGCCGAATCAGCCCCAGCATTTT
TRBJ1-2 TRBV7-9 TRBD1 - CASSLELDRAVYGYTF TGTGCCAGCAGCTTAGAATTGGACAGGGCTGTTTATGGCTACACCTTC
TRBJ1-3 TRBV2 - few CASTMGESFSGNTIYF TGTGCCAGCACTATGGGCGAGTCCTTCTCTGGAAACACCATATATTTT
TRBJ2-7 TRBV18 - - CASSGGGAYEQYF TGTGCCAGCTCAGGGGGAGGCGCCTACGAGCAGTACTTC
TRBJ1-3 TRBV5-1 - - CASSLAAGVYGNTIYF TGCGCCAGCAGCTTGGCTGCAGGGGTTTACGGAAACACCATATATTTT
TRBJ2-1 TRBV25-1 - - CASSALLGSYNEQFF TGTGCCAGCAGCGCCCTTCTGGGCAGTTACAATGAGCAGTTCTTC
TRBJ2-1 TRBV11-2 TRBD2 - CASSPRLAGYNEQFF TGTGCCAGCAGCCCCAGACTAGCGGGCTACAATGAGCAGTTCTTC
TRBJ1-2 TRBV14 - - CASSHFQGPNYGYTF TGTGCCAGCAGCCATTTTCAGGGTCCTAACTATGGCTACACCTTC
TRBJ2-1 TRBV5-4 - - CASSFSGSSYNEQFF TGTGCCAGCAGCTTTTCCGGGAGCTCCTACAATGAGCAGTTCTTC
TRBJ2-1 TRBV5-1 TRBD1 few CASSPDRAVNEQFF TGCGCCAGCAGCCCGGACAGGGCAGTCAATGAGCAGTTCTTC
TRBJ2-7 TRBV4-2 TRBD2 - CASSQATPGVDSGREQYF TGTGCCAGCAGCCAAGCTACTCCTGGGGTGGATAGCGGGAGAGAGCAGTACTTC
TRBJ1-4 TRBV14 - - CASSRYAGYNNEKLFF TGTGCCAGCAGCCGGTACGCCGGGTACAATAATGAAAAACTGTTTTTT
TRBJ1-5 TRBV30 - once CAWSLNSQNQPQHF TGTGCCTGGAGTTTGAACAGTCAAAATCAGCCCCAGCATTTT
TRBJ2-7 TRBV2 - - CASSELGGRSYEQYF TGTGCCAGCAGTGAACTCGGGGGTAGATCCTACGAGCAGTACTTC
TRBJ2-7 TRBV2 TRBD2 - CASTHLALAGVGKYEQYF TGTGCCAGCACCCATCTCGCACTAGCGGGGGTTGGGAAGTACGAGCAGTACTTC
TRBJ2-3 TRBV7-8 - - CASSTGGGTATDTQYF TGTGCCAGCAGCACCGGGGGTGGGACGGCTACAGATACGCAGTATTTT
TRBJ1-1 TRBV11-2 - - CASSLGAGTEAFF TGTGCCAGCAGCTTAGGGGCGGGAACTGAAGCTTTCTTT
TRBJ2-4 TRBV7-2 - once CASSLRRTNKNIQYF TGTGCCAGCAGCTTGAGAAGGACTAACAAAAACATTCAGTACTTC
TRBJ2-1 TRBV29-1 TRBD2 - CSARGAPPNEQFF TGCAGCGCGCGGGGGGCGCCGCCCAATGAGCAGTTCTTC
TRBJ1-2 TRBV5-1 - - CASSLAGSYGYTF TGCGCCAGCAGCTTGGCGGGGTCCTATGGCTACACCTTC
TRBJ1-4 TRBV4-1 - - CASSATATNEKLFF TGCGCCAGCAGTGCTACAGCAACTAATGAAAAACTGTTTTTT
TRBJ2-3 TRBV6-5 TRBD2 - CASSYLGTSGKLYF TGTGCCAGCAGTTATCTAGGGACTAGCGGGAAATTGTATTTT
TRBJ1-5 TRBV5-6 TRBD1 - CASSWTGNSNQPQHF TGTGCCAGCAGCTGGACAGGGAATAGCAATCAGCCCCAGCATTTT
TRBJ2-5 TRBV5-1 TRBD1 few CASSLGGQGSEPQYF TGCGCCAGCAGCTTGGGGGGACAGGGGTCAGAGCCCCAGTACTTC
TRBJ2-2 TRBV4-2 TRBD2 - CASRGGGADTGELFF TGTGCCAGTCGGGGCGGGGGGGCCGACACCGGGGAGCTGTTTTTT
TRBJ1-2 TRBV4-3 - - CASSQDSQGDYGYTF TGCGCCAGCAGCCAAGATTCTCAAGGGGACTATGGCTACACCTTC
TRBJ2-2 TRBV5-4 - - CASSLIRGNTGELFF TGTGCCAGCAGCTTGATAAGGGGGAACACCGGGGAGCTGTTTTTT
TRBJ2-3 TRBV7-2 TRBD2 - CASSLGTSGITDTQYF TGTGCCAGCAGCTTAGGGACTAGCGGGATCACAGATACGCAGTATTTT
TRBJ1-2 TRBV4-1 - - CASSQDLYGYTF TGCGCCAGCAGCCAAGATCTTTATGGCTACACCTTC
TRBJ2-7 TRBV28 - - CASSLIGGSAYEQYF TGTGCCAGCAGTTTGATAGGGGGATCAGCCTACGAGCAGTACTTC
TRBJ1-2 TRBV7-9 TRBD1 - CASSLLLDRDKQRYTF TGTGCCAGCAGCTTACTTCTGGACAGGGATAAACAACGATACACCTTC
TRBJ2-1 TRBV19 - - CASNPGYYNEQFF TGTGCCAGTAATCCAGGTTACTACAATGAGCAGTTCTTC
TRBJ2-7 TRBV5-6 TRBD2 - CASSQGLAIREQYF TGTGCCAGCAGTCAGGGACTAGCAATCCGCGAGCAGTACTTC
TRBJ2-7 TRBV28 - - CASSLFKRNYEQYF TGTGCCAGCAGTTTATTTAAGAGAAACTACGAGCAGTACTTC
TRBJ2-2 TRBV5-1 - - CASSVAGAGELFF TGCGCCAGCAGCGTGGCAGGGGCCGGGGAGCTGTTTTTT
TRBJ2-5 TRBV5-6 TRBD2 - CASSTGTSGVFLQETQYF TGTGCCAGCAGCACCGGGACTAGCGGGGTTTTTTTGCAAGAGACCCAGTACTTC
TRBJ2-6 TRBV5-1 TRBD2 - CASGRGDSGANVLTF TGCGCCAGCGGGCGGGGGGACTCTGGGGCCAACGTCCTGACTTTC
TRBJ1-4 TRBV28 - - CASSPTGTMSEKLFF TGTGCCAGCAGTCCAACAGGGACTATGTCGGAAAAACTGTTTTTC
TRBJ1-2 TRBV7-2 - few CASRPTGKNGYTF TGTGCCAGCAGACCTACAGGGAAGAATGGCTACACCTTC
TRBJ1-4 TRBV6-1 - - CASSLTGGTNEKLFF TGTGCCAGCAGCCTGACAGGTGGAACTAATGAAAAACTGTTTTTT
TRBJ2-7 TRBV11-2 - - CASSPLPYEQYF TGTGCCAGCAGCCCTCTCCCCTACGAGCAGTACTTC
TRBJ1-3 TRBV4-3 - - CASSQTGFSGNTIYF TGCGCCAGCAGCCAAACAGGGTTTTCTGGAAACACCATATATTTT
TRBJ1-4 TRBV6-6 TRBD1 once CASSYSTGQGAGKLFF TGTGCCAGCAGTTACTCCACAGGGCAGGGGGCTGGAAAACTGTTTTTT
TRBJ2-7 TRBV4-1 TRBD2 - CASSQEQAGVYEQYF TGCGCCAGCAGCCAAGAACAAGCGGGAGTGTACGAGCAGTACTTC
TRBJ2-1 TRBV19 TRBD2 - CASSIWTSGIIYNEQFF TGTGCCAGTAGTATCTGGACTAGCGGGATTATCTACAATGAGCAGTTCTTC
TRBJ1-1 TRBV19 - few CASSIGGGTEAFF TGTGCCAGTAGTATTGGGGGAGGCACTGAAGCTTTCTTT
TRBJ1-1 TRBV27 TRBD1 - CASSLEGTGTNTEAFF TGTGCCAGCAGTTTAGAGGGGACAGGGACGAACACTGAAGCTTTCTTT
TRBJ1-1 TRBV27 - - CASGGGGPRWGTEAFF TGTGCCAGCGGGGGAGGGGGTCCGAGATGGGGCACTGAAGCTTTCTTT
TRBJ2-1 TRBV6-1 TRBD1 - CASKQGQANEQFF TGTGCCAGCAAACAGGGACAGGCAAATGAGCAGTTCTTC